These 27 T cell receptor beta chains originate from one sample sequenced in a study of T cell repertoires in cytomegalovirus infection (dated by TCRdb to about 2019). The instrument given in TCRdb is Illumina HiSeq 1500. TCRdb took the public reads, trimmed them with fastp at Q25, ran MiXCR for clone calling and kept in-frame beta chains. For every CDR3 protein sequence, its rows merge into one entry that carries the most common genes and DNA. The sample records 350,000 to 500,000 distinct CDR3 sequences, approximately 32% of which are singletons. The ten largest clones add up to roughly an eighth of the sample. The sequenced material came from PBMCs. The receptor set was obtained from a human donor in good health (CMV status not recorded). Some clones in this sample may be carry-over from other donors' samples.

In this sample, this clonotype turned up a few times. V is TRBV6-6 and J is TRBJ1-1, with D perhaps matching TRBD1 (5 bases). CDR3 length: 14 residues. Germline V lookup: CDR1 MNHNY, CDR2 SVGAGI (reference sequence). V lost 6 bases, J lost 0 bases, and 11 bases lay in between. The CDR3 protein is CASRSKQVNTEAFF. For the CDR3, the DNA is TGTGCCAGCAGGTCCAAACAGGTGAACACTGAAGCTTTCTTT.

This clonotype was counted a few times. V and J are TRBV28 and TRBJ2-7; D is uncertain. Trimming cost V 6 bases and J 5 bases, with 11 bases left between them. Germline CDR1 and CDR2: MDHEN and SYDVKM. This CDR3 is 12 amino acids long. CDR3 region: CASSSPPHEQYF. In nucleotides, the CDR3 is TGTGCCAGCAGCTCACCACCCCACGAGCAGTACTTC.

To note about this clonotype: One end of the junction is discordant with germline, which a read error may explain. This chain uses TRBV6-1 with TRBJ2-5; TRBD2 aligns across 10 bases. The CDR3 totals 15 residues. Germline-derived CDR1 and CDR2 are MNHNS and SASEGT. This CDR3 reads CDSSSQGLALETQYF. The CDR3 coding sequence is TGTGACAGCAGTTCGCAGGGACTAGCGTTGGAGACCCAGTACTTC.

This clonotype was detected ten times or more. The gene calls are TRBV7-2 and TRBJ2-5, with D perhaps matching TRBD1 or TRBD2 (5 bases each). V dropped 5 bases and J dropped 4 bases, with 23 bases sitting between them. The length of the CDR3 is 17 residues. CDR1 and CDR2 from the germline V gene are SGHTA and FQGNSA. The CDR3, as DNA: TGTGCCAGCAGCGACGTCACGGGGCCAGGGTCCGGAGAGACCCAGTACTTC. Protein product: CASSDVTGPGSGETQYF.

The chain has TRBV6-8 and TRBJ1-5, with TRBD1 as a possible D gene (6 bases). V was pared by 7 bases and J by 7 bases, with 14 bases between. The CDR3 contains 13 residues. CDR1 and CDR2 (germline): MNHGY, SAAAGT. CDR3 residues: CASTPEQGQPQHF. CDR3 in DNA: TGTGCCAGCACTCCCGAACAGGGACAGCCCCAGCATTTT.

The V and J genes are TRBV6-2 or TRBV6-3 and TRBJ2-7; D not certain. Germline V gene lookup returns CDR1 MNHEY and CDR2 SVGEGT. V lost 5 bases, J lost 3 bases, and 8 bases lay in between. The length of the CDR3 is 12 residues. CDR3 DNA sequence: TGTGCCAGCAGTCTCCCGGACTACGAGCAGTACTTC. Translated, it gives CASSLPDYEQYF.

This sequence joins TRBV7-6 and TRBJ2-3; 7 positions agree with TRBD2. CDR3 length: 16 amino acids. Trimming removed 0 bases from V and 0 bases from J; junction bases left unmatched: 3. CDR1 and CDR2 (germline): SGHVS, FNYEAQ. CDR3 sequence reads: CASSLATSQSTDTQYF. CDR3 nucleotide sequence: TGTGCCAGCAGCTTAGCGACTAGCCAAAGCACAGATACGCAGTATTTT.

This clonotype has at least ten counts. The CDR3 protein is CASSLHSGGSSYEQYF. Here the CDR3 DNA reads TGTGCCAGCAGCCTCCATAGCGGGGGAAGCTCCTACGAGCAGTACTTC. V is TRBV7-2 and J is TRBJ2-7; 9 nucleotides match TRBD2. Germline V gives CDR1 SGHTA, CDR2 FQGNSA. The J segment lost 0 bases and the V segment lost 5 bases, leaving 8 bases of the junction unmatched. This CDR3 region has 16 residues.

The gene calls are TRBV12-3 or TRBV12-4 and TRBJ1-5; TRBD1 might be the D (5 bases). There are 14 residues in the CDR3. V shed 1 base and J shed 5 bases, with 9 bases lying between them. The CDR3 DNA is TGTGCCAGCAGTTTAGGACAGCCCGATCAGCCCCAGCATTTT. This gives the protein CASSLGQPDQPQHF.

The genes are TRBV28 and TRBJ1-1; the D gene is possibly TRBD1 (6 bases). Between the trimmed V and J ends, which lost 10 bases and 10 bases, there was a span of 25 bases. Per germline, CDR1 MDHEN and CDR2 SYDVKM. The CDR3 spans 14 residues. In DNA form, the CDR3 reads TGTGCCACCCTCCCATGGGCCCAGGGGTCCCGAGCTTTCTTT. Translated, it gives CATLPWAQGSRAFF. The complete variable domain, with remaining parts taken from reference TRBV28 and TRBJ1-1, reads DVKVTQSSRYLVKRTGEKVFLECVQDMDHENMFWYRQDPGLGLRLIYFSYDVKMKEKGDIPEGYSVSREKKERFSLILESASTNQTSMYLCATLPWAQGSRAFFGQGTRLTVV.

DNA of the CDR3: TGCGCCAGCAGCCAAGATAGGAATGAAAAACTGTTTTTT. Translation: CASSQDRNEKLFF. The V call is TRBV4-3, the J call TRBJ1-4; no firm D call. Deletions cut 0 bases from V and 5 bases from J, with 4 bases between. Germline V lookup: CDR1 LGHNA, CDR2 YSLEER. This CDR3 has 13 residues.

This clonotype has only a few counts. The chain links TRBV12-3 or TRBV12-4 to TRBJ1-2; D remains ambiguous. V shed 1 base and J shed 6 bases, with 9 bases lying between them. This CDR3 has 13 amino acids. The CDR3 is CASSLGAGNGYTF. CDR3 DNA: TGTGCCAGCAGTTTAGGGGCGGGGAATGGCTACACCTTC.

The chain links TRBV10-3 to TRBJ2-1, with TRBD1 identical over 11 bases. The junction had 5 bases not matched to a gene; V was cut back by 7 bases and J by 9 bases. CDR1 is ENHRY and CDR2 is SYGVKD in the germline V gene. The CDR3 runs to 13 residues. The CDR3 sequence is CAIKGQGVFEQFF. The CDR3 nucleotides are TGTGCCATCAAGGGACAGGGGGTTTTTGAGCAGTTCTTC.

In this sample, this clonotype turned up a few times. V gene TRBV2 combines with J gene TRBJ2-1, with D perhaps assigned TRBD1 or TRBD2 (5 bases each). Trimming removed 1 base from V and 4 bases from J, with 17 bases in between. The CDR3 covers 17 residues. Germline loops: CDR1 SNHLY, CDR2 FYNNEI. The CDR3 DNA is TGTGCCAGCAGTGAAGAAAGAATGGGACGGCTTTACAATGAGCAGTTCTTC. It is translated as CASSEERMGRLYNEQFF.

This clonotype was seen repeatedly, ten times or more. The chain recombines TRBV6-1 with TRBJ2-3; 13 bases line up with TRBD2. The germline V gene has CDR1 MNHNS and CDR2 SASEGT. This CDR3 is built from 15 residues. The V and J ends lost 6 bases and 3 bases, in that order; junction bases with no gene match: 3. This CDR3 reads CASSGLAGDTDTQYF. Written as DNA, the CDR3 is TGTGCCAGCAGCGGACTAGCGGGAGATACAGATACGCAGTATTTT.

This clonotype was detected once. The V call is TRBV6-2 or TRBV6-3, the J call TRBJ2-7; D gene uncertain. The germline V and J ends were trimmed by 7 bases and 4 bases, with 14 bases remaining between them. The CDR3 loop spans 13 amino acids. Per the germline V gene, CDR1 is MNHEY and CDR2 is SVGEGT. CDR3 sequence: CASTTFGGYEQYF. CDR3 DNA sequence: TGTGCCAGCACGACCTTCGGTGGGTACGAGCAGTACTTC.

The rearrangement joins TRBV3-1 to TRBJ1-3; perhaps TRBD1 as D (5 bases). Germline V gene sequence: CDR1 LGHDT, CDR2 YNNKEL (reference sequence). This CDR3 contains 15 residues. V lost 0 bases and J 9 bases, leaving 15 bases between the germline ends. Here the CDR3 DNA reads TGTGCCAGCAGCCAAGATCGGGGAAGACAGATCACCATATATTTT. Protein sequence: CASSQDRGRQITIYF.

The CDR3 is CASSLEPGTGTDTQYF. CDR3 in DNA: TGTGCCAGCAGCTTAGAACCGGGGACGGGCACAGATACGCAGTATTTT. The chain carries TRBV7-6 and TRBJ2-3; D possibly matches TRBD1 or TRBD2 (5 bases each). Trimming cost V 1 base and J 1 base, with 12 bases left between them. Germline values: CDR1 SGHVS, CDR2 FNYEAQ. The CDR3 is made up of 16 amino acids.

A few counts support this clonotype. The CDR3 nucleotides read TGTGCCAGCAGACCGGGACAGGGGCCCGAAAAACTGTTTTTT. Translating it yields CASRPGQGPEKLFF. The rearrangement joins TRBV12-3 or TRBV12-4 to TRBJ1-4, with 10 bases matching TRBD1. V lost 6 bases to trimming and J lost 8 bases; unmatched junction nucleotides: 6. The CDR3 loop spans 14 amino acids.

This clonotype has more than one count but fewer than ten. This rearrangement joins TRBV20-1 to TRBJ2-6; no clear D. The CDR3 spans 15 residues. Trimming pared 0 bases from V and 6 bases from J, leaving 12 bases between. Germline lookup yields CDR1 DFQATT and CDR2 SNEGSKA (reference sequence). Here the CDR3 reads CSARDPASPANVLTF. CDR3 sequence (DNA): TGCAGTGCTAGAGATCCGGCCTCCCCGGCCAACGTCCTGACTTTC.

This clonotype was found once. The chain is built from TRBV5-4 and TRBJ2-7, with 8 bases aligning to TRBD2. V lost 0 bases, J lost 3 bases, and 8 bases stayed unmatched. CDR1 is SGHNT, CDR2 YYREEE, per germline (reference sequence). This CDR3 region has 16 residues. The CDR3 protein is CASSLDPGLGVYEQYF. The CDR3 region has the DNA TGTGCCAGCAGCTTGGATCCGGGACTAGGAGTCTACGAGCAGTACTTC.

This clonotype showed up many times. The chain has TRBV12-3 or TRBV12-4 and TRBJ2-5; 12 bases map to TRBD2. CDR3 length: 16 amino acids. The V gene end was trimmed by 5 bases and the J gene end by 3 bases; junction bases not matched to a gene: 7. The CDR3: CASSPLTSGGEETQYF. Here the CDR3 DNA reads TGTGCCAGCAGTCCCCTGACTAGCGGGGGAGAAGAGACCCAGTACTTC.

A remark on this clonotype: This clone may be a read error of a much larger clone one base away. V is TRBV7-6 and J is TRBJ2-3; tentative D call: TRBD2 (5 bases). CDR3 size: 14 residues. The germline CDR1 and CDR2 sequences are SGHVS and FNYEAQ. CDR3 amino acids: CAISLAQIDGTQYF. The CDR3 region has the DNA TGTGCCATCAGCTTAGCGCAAATAGATGGTACGCAGTATTTT.

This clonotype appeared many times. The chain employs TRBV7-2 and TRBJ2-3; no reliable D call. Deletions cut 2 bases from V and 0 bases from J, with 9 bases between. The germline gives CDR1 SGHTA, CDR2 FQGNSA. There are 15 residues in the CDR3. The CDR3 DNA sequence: TGTGCCAGCAGCTTAAATGGCCCTAGCACAGATACGCAGTATTTT. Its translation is CASSLNGPSTDTQYF.

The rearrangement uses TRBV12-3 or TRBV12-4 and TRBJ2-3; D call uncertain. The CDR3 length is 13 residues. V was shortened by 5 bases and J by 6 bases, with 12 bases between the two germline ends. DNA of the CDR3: TGTGCCAGCAGTCCCGGGCTTTTCGATACGCAGTATTTT. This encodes CASSPGLFDTQYF.

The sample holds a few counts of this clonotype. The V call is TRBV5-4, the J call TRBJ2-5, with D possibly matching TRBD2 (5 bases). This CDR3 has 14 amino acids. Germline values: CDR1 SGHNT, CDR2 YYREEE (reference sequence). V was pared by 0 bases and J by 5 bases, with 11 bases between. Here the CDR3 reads CASSLETSTETQYF. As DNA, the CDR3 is TGTGCCAGCAGCTTGGAAACTAGTACGGAGACCCAGTACTTC.

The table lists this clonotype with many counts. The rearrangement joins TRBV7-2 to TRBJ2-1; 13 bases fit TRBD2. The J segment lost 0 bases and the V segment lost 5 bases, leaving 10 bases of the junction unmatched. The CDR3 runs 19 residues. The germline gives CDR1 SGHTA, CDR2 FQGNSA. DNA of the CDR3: TGTGCCAGCAGCCCCACGGGACTAGCGGGACCTAGCTCCTACAATGAGCAGTTCTTC. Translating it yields CASSPTGLAGPSSYNEQFF.